This T cell receptor (beta chain) was obtained from a study of T-cell memory formation after mild COVID-19. As for the study in general: TCR clusters were mostly confined to one donor each. The study's findings and limits: Clones that got smaller from day 15 to 85 had even CD4/CD8, while clones growing later tipped toward CD4+. In pre-infection memory, a portion of responding clones appeared, which suggested that cross-reactive memory joined.

This clonotype was seen repeatedly, ten times or more. Its antigen is not identified. Trimming stripped 3 bases from V and 6 bases from J, with 8 bases between. This CDR3 is 13 amino acids long. TCRdb called the 5' RACE reads again in MiXCR, with one record for every CDR3 protein. The sample lists around 130,000 distinct CDR3 sequences, about 6% occurring once. This TCR derives from an adult woman who had mild COVID-19 (a few samples of this study predate the infection). Cell type and time point are not known. The chain carries TRBV12-3 or TRBV12-4 and TRBJ2-2; no firm D call. The sequencing input was PBMCs or a T cell subset sorted from them (not recorded which). The CDR3 here is CASSFGRAGELFF. CDR3 coding DNA: TGTGCCAGCAGTTTCGGGCGCGCCGGGGAGCTGTTTTTT.